Shown below are 22 T cell receptor beta chains from a single sample sequenced in a study of blood T cell repertoires in COVID-19. TCRdb's table, derived via immunoSEQ multiplex PCR, lists solely in-frame clones and lacks some. The repertoire includes some 110,000 clones, around four fifths of them detected once, and about 8% sits in the top ten. Material: peripheral blood. The receptors here all came from a man in his 70s with active or convalescent COVID-19.

The gene calls are TRBV6-2 or TRBV6-3 and TRBJ1-5; a weak D match, TRBD1 (6 bases). Per the germline V gene, CDR1 is MNHEY and CDR2 is SVGEGT. V was shortened by 6 bases and J by 1 base, with 19 bases between the two germline ends. CDR3 length: 17 amino acids. The CDR3 reads CASSLARQVRSNQPQHF. The CDR3 DNA follows: TGTGCCAGCAGCCTAGCCCGACAGGTTCGGAGCAATCAGCCCCAGCATTTT.

The V call is TRBV3-1 (or the pseudogene TRBV3-2), the J call TRBJ2-1, with 7 bases matching TRBD2. This CDR3 contains 14 residues. The junction had 9 bases not matched to a gene; V was cut back by 6 bases and J by 7 bases. Germline-derived CDR1 and CDR2 are LGHDT and YNNKEL (reference sequence). Here the CDR3 reads CASSQGGLRNEQFF. Written as DNA, the CDR3 is TGTGCCAGCAGTCAGGGAGGGCTGAGGAATGAGCAGTTCTTC.

V is TRBV7-2 and J is TRBJ2-7; 10 nucleotides agree with TRBD1. Unmatched junction bases numbered 5, after V lost 3 bases and J lost 3 bases. Germline V gives CDR1 SGHTA, CDR2 FQGNSA. This CDR3 comprises 15 residues. The CDR3 loop is CASSLAGQGLYEQYF. CDR3 in DNA: TGTGCCAGCAGCTTGGCGGGACAGGGGCTCTACGAGCAGTACTTC.

The chain joins TRBV5-1 to TRBJ2-5; D possibly corresponds to TRBD1 (6 bases). This CDR3 is built from 15 residues. V shed 6 bases and J shed 2 bases, with 17 bases lying between them. Germline loops: CDR1 SGHRS, CDR2 YFSETQ. CDR3 in amino acids: CASTPGRGRQETQYF. The CDR3 bases are TGCGCCAGCACCCCGGGCAGGGGAAGACAAGAGACCCAGTACTTC.

The chain is built from TRBV28 and TRBJ1-3, with D maybe TRBD1 (5 bases). This CDR3 is built from 16 residues. CDR1 is MDHEN and CDR2 is SYDVKM in the germline V gene. V was pared by 2 bases and J by 2 bases, with 13 bases between. This chain's CDR3 is CASSLLGSTAGNTIYF. CDR3 in DNA: TGTGCCAGCAGTTTACTGGGCTCGACAGCTGGAAACACCATATATTTT.

The chain has TRBV10-3 and TRBJ1-2, with no clear D. V lost 0 bases and J 4 bases, leaving 9 bases between the germline ends. Per the germline V gene, CDR1 is ENHRY and CDR2 is SYGVKD. CDR3 length: 14 amino acids. CDR3 in DNA: TGTGCCATCAGTGAGTCGATAGCCATCTATGGCTACACCTTC. This codes for CAISESIAIYGYTF.

The chain joins TRBV3-1 (or the pseudogene TRBV3-2) to TRBJ2-3; D perhaps matches TRBD1 (6 bases). The CDR3 has 16 amino acids. Trimming stripped 1 base from V and 7 bases from J, with 18 bases between. Germline CDR1 is LGHDT and CDR2 is YNNKEL (reference sequence). Written as DNA, the CDR3 is TGTGCCAGCAGCCAAGGGACCGGGACAAATTTAAATACGCAGTATTTT. Translation: CASSQGTGTNLNTQYF.

The chain combines TRBV9 with TRBJ2-3; TRBD2 is a possible D gene (5 bases). V lost 3 bases and J 1 base, leaving 12 bases between the germline ends. The germline V gene encodes CDR1 SGDLS and CDR2 YYNGEE. The CDR3 is 15 residues long. CDR3 nucleotides: TGTGCCAGCAGCGCGACTAACGGGGGCACAGATACGCAGTATTTT. Translation gives CASSATNGGTDTQYF. Looking up the rest from reference TRBV9 and TRBJ2-3 gives the full variable domain: DSGVTQTPKHLITATGQRVTLRCSPRSGDLSVYWYQQSLDQGLQFLIQYYNGEERAKGNILERFSAQQFPDLHSELNLSSLELGDSALYFCASSATNGGTDTQYFGPGTRLTVL.

Only one count was recorded for this clone. This sequence joins TRBV25-1 and TRBJ2-5; the D gene is possibly TRBD2 (6 bases). This CDR3 is 15 amino acids long. Germline assignment: CDR1 MGHDK and CDR2 SYGVNS. V was cut by 2 bases and J by 2 bases, with 12 bases left in between. The CDR3 DNA is TGTGCCAGCAGTGAAAGAGGTAGCGGTCAAGAGACCCAGTACTTC. It yields the protein CASSERGSGQETQYF.

V gene TRBV12-5 combines with J gene TRBJ1-5; D uncertain. V was cut by 5 bases and J by 1 base, with 12 bases left in between. The CDR3 extends over 15 amino acids. The germline V gene has CDR1 LGHNT and CDR2 FRNRAP. The CDR3 is CASGVQTSSNQPQHF. CDR3 coding DNA: TGTGCTAGTGGTGTACAGACCTCCAGCAATCAGCCCCAGCATTTT. Variable domain in full (rest from reference TRBV12-5 and TRBJ1-5): DARVTQTPRHKVTEMGQEVTMRCQPILGHNTVFWYRQTMMQGLELLAYFRNRAPLDDSGMPKDRFSAEMPDATLATLKIQPSEPRDSAVYFCASGVQTSSNQPQHFGDGTRLSIL.

J is TRBJ2-2 and V is TRBV5-1; 11 bases match TRBD1. This CDR3 spans 14 amino acids. Germline V gives CDR1 SGHRS, CDR2 YFSETQ. J was trimmed by 7 bases and V by 7 bases; bases with no gene match: 6. For the CDR3, the DNA is TGCGCCAGCGACGGGACAGGGGGAGACGGGGAGCTGTTTTTT. This codes for CASDGTGGDGELFF.

The V call is TRBV7-2, the J call TRBJ1-3; D not certain. The germline gives CDR1 SGHTA, CDR2 FQGNSA. The length of the CDR3 is 15 residues. The germline V and J ends were trimmed by 2 bases and 1 base, with 9 bases remaining between them. The CDR3 here is CASSLIWSSGNTIYF. For the CDR3, the DNA is TGTGCCAGCAGCTTAATTTGGAGTTCTGGAAACACCATATATTTT.

In this sample, this clone turned up a few times. The CDR3 DNA is TGTGCCAGCAGCCAAGAGGTCAGAAACACTGAAGCTTTCTTT. Its translation is CASSQEVRNTEAFF. The V and J genes are TRBV3-1 (or the pseudogene TRBV3-2) and TRBJ1-1; D remains ambiguous. The CDR3 runs 14 residues. The germline V gene encodes CDR1 LGHDT and CDR2 YNNKEL (reference sequence). Trimming removed 0 bases from V and 2 bases from J, with 7 bases in between.

V gene TRBV7-9 combines with J gene TRBJ1-2; 8 bases are shared with TRBD1. The CDR3 is 15 residues long. V lost 2 bases to trimming and J lost 4 bases; unmatched junction nucleotides: 6. The germline gives CDR1 SEHNR, CDR2 FQNEAQ (reference sequence). The CDR3 loop reads CASSLSAGGFYGYTF. The CDR3 nucleotides are TGTGCCAGCAGCTTATCTGCAGGGGGCTTCTATGGCTACACCTTC.

The chain couples TRBV7-2 to TRBJ2-5, with TRBD2 matching 9 bases. Trimming cost V 1 base and J 2 bases; bases outside gene matches: 5. From germline, CDR1 is SGHTA and CDR2 FQGNSA. CDR3 length: 16 residues. CDR3 protein: CASSLVGGGVQETQYF. The CDR3 DNA sequence: TGTGCCAGCAGCTTAGTTGGCGGGGGGGTTCAAGAGACCCAGTACTTC.

The chain combines TRBV5-1 with TRBJ1-2; D gene unclear. Germline CDR1 and CDR2: SGHRS and YFSETQ. Trimming cost V 3 bases and J 1 base, with 13 bases left between them. CDR3 size: 15 residues. The CDR3 loop is CASSSGPAGNYGYTF. CDR3 nucleotides: TGCGCCAGCAGCTCCGGCCCGGCGGGTAACTATGGCTACACCTTC. The variable domain in full, with the rest retrieved from reference TRBV5-1 and TRBJ1-2, is KAGVTQTPRYLIKTRGQQVTLSCSPISGHRSVSWYQQTPGQGLQFLFEYFSETQRNKGNFPGRFSGRQFSNSRSEMNVSTLELGDSALYLCASSSGPAGNYGYTFGSGTRLTVV.

The rearrangement links TRBV6-1 to TRBJ2-1; D is uncertain. In germline, CDR1 is MNHNS, CDR2 SASEGT. The germline V and J ends were trimmed by 1 base and 7 bases, with 17 bases remaining between them. This CDR3 contains 16 residues. For the CDR3, the DNA is TGTGCCAGCAGTGAAGTAGCCCCCCCAGTTACAAATGAGCAGTTCTTC. Its protein is CASSEVAPPVTNEQFF.

The gene calls are TRBV3-1 (or the pseudogene TRBV3-2) and TRBJ2-5; 11 bases line up with TRBD2. The CDR3 runs to 16 residues. The germline gives CDR1 LGHDT, CDR2 YNNKEL (reference sequence). The V gene end was trimmed by 4 bases and the J gene end by 4 bases; junction bases not matched to a gene: 8. This chain's CDR3 is CASSLGTSGSGETQYF. The CDR3 DNA sequence: TGTGCCAGCAGCCTTGGAACTAGCGGGAGTGGAGAGACCCAGTACTTC.

This clone was seen a few times. This chain links TRBV19 with TRBJ1-3; D is perhaps TRBD1 (5 bases). CDR3 length equals 12 residues. The V end lost 5 bases, the J end lost 8 bases, and 10 bases lay between the germline ends. Germline values: CDR1 LNHDA, CDR2 SQIVND (reference sequence). The DNA for the CDR3 is TGTGCCAGTAGTTCCAGGGCCGACACCATATATTTT. Translating gives CASSSRADTIYF. Full variable domain (remainder filled in from reference TRBV19 and TRBJ1-3): DGGITQSPKYLFRKEGQNVTLSCEQNLNHDAMYWYRQDPGQGLRLIYYSQIVNDFQKGDIAEGYSVSREKKESFPLTVTSAQKNPTAFYLCASSSRADTIYFGEGSWLTVV.

This chain joins TRBV5-4 and TRBJ2-1; D is uncertain. V lost 1 base to trimming and J lost 8 bases, with 10 bases between them. From germline, CDR1 is SGHNT and CDR2 YYREEE (reference sequence). The CDR3 is 13 amino acids. The CDR3, as DNA: TGTGCCAGCAGCTTGCCCCCTATTCATGAGCAGTTCTTC. It codes for CASSLPPIHEQFF.

This clone was seen a few times. CDR3 in amino acids: CASSLAQGTSEAFF. The DNA for the CDR3 is TGTGCCAGCAGCTTAGCCCAGGGGACCAGTGAAGCTTTCTTT. The chain couples TRBV11-3 to TRBJ1-1; tentative D call: TRBD1 (6 bases). The CDR3 totals 14 residues. The germline V gene encodes CDR1 SGHNT and CDR2 YENEEA. V was cut by 1 base and J by 7 bases, with 13 bases left in between.

The chain is built from TRBV11-2 and TRBJ1-2; tentative D call: TRBD1 (5 bases). CDR3 size: 16 residues. Trimming took off 4 bases at V and 7 bases at J, with 22 bases between the two ends. Germline V gene lookup returns CDR1 SGHAT and CDR2 FQNNGV. CDR3 in amino acids: CASSSVGTLRRGGYTF. The CDR3 nucleotides are TGTGCCAGCAGCTCAGTTGGGACTCTTCGGAGGGGTGGCTACACCTTC. The full variable domain, rest sourced from reference TRBV11-2 and TRBJ1-2, is EAGVAQSPRYKIIEKRQSVAFWCNPISGHATLYWYQQILGQGPKLLIQFQNNGVVDDSQLPKDRFSAERLKGVDSTLKIQPAKLEDSAVYLCASSSVGTLRRGGYTFGSGTRLTVV.